This TCR beta chain was obtained from a study of blood T cell repertoires in COVID-19. Using immunoSEQ multiplex PCR, the repertoire was profiled, and TCRdb retains in-frame clones only, with some absent. The sample has about 56,000 clones, 80% to 90% seen once. V lost 1 base and J lost 1, with 7 bases in between. This CDR3 contains 14 residues. Germline V CDR1 and CDR2: SEHNR, FQNEAQ (reference sequence). This receptor was identified in a woman aged 80 or over with acute or convalescent COVID-19. J is TRBJ1-2 and V is TRBV7-9; D remains ambiguous. The sample comprised peripheral blood. CDR3 DNA sequence: TGTGCCAGCAGCTTAGAATCCGTTAACTATGGCTACACCTTC. Translating gives CASSLESVNYGYTF.